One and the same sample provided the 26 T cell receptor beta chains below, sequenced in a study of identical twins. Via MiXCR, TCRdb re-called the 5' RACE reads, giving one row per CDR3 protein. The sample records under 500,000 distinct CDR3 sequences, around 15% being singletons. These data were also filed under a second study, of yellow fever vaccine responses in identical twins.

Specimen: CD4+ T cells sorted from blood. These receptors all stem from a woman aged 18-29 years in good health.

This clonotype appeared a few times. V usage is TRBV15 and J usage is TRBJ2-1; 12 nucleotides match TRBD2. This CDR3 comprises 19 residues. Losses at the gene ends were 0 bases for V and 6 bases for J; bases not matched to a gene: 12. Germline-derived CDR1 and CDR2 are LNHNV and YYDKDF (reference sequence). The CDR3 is CATSRDPPGASGRGNEQFF. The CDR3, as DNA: TGTGCCACCAGCAGAGATCCCCCTGGCGCTAGCGGGAGGGGCAATGAGCAGTTCTTC.

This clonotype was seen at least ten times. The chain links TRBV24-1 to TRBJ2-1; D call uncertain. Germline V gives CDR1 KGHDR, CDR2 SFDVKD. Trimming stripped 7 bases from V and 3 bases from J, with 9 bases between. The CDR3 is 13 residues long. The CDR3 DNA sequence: TGTGCCACCAGCAACTCCGGCTACAATGAGCAGTTCTTC. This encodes CATSNSGYNEQFF.

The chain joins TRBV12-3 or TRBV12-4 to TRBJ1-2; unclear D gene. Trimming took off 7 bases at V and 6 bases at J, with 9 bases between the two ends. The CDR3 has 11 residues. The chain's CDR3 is CASTKGNGYTF. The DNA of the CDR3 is TGTGCCAGCACTAAAGGGAATGGCTACACCTTC.

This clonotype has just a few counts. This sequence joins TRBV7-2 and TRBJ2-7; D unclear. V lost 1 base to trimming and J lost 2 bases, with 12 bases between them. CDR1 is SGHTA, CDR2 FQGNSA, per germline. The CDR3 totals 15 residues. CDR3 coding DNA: TGTGCCAGCAGCTTAGGTCCCAGGCCTACCTACGAGCAGTACTTC. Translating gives CASSLGPRPTYEQYF. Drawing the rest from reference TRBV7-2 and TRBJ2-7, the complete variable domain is GAGVSQSPSNKVTEKGKDVELRCDPISGHTALYWYRQSLGQGLEFLIYFQGNSAPDKSGLPSDRFSAERTGGSVSTLTIQRTQQEDSAVYLCASSLGPRPTYEQYFGPGTRLTVT.

Written as DNA, the CDR3 is TGCAGTGCCACGATTGGGGGCAATGAGCAGTTCTTC. Its protein is CSATIGGNEQFF. V is TRBV20-1 and J is TRBJ2-1; D may match TRBD1 or TRBD2 (5 bases each). The V end lost 6 bases, the J end lost 6 bases, and 12 bases lay between the germline ends. There are 12 residues in the CDR3. Germline V gene data show CDR1 as DFQATT and CDR2 as SNEGSKA (reference sequence).

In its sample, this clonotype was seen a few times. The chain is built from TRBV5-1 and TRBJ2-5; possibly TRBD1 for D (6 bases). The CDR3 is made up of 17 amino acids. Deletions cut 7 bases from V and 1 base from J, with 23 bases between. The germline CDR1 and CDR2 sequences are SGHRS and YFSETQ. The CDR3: CASGFLGHSTTQETQYF. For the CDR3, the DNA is TGCGCCAGCGGATTTCTGGGACACTCCACAACCCAAGAGACCCAGTACTTC.

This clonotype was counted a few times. The CDR3 loop reads CAIAGTGGDEQFF. CDR3 nucleotide sequence: TGTGCCATAGCCGGGACGGGCGGCGATGAGCAGTTCTTC. The rearrangement links TRBV10-3 to TRBJ2-1; TRBD1 or TRBD2 may be the D gene (5 bases each). Germline CDR1 and CDR2: ENHRY and SYGVKD. The CDR3 runs to 13 residues. Trimming cost V 9 bases and J 8 bases, with 17 bases left between them.

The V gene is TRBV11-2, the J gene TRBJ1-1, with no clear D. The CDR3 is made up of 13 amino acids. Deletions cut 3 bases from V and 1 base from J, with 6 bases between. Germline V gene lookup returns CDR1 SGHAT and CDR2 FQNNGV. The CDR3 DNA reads TGTGCCAGCAGCTTCGAAGGGAACACTGAAGCTTTCTTT. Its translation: CASSFEGNTEAFF.

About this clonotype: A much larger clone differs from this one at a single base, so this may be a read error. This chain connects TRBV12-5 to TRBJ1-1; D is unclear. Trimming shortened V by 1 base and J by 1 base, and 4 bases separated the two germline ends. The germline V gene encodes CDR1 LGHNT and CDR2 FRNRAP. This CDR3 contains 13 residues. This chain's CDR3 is CASGLGENTEAFF. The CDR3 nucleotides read TGTGCTAGTGGTTTGGGAGAGAACACTGAAGCTTTCTTT.

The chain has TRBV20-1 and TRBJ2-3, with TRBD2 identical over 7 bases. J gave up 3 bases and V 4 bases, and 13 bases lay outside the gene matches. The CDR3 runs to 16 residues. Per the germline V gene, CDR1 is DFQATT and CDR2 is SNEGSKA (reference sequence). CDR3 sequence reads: CSANTLRGVGTDTQYF. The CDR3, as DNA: TGCAGTGCTAACACGCTACGGGGGGTTGGAACAGATACGCAGTATTTT.

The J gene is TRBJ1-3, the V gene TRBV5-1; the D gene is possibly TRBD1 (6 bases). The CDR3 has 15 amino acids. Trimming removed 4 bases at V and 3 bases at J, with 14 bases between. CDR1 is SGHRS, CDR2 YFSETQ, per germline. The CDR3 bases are TGCGCCAGCAGCCGTGACAGGTCTAATGGAAACACCATATATTTT. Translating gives CASSRDRSNGNTIYF.

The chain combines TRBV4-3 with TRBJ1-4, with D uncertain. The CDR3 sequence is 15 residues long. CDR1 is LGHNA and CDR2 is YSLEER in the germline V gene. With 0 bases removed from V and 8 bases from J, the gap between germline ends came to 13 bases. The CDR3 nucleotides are TGCGCCAGCAGCCAAGACGGATCCGGCGGCGAAAAACTGTTTTTT. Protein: CASSQDGSGGEKLFF.

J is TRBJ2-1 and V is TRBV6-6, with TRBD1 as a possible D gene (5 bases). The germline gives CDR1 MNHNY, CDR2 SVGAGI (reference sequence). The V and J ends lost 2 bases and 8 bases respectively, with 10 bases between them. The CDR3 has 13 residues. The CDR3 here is CASSYPGKDEQFF. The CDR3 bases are TGTGCCAGCAGTTACCCAGGGAAAGATGAGCAGTTCTTC.

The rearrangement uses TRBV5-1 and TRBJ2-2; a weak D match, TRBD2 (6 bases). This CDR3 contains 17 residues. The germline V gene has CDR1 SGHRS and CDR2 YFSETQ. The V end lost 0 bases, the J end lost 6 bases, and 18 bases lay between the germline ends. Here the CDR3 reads CASSLALSNAGPGELFF. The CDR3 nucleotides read TGCGCCAGCAGCTTGGCCTTGAGTAATGCGGGGCCCGGGGAGCTGTTTTTT. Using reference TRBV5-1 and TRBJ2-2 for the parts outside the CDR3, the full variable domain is KAGVTQTPRYLIKTRGQQVTLSCSPISGHRSVSWYQQTPGQGLQFLFEYFSETQRNKGNFPGRFSGRQFSNSRSEMNVSTLELGDSALYLCASSLALSNAGPGELFFGEGSRLTVL.

The CDR3 here is CASSESRGPETQYF. In DNA, the CDR3 is TGTGCCAGCAGTGAAAGTCGAGGGCCAGAGACCCAGTACTTC. This chain joins TRBV25-1 and TRBJ2-5, with a possible D match to TRBD2 (5 bases). CDR1 and CDR2 from the germline V gene are MGHDK and SYGVNS. The CDR3 length is 14 residues. Between the trimmed V and J ends, which lost 2 bases and 4 bases, there was a span of 11 bases.

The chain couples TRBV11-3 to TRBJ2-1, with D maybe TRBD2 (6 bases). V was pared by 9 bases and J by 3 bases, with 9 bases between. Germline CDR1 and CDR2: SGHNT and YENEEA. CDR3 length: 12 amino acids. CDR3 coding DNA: TGTGCCAGTAGCGGTAACTACAATGAGCAGTTCTTC. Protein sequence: CASSGNYNEQFF.

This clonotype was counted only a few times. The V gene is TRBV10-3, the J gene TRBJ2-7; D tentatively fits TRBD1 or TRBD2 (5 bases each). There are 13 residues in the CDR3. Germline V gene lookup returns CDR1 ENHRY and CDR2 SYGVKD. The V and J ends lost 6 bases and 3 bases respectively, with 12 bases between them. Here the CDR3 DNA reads TGTGCCATCAGCAGGGACCCACTCTACGAGCAGTACTTC. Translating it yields CAISRDPLYEQYF.

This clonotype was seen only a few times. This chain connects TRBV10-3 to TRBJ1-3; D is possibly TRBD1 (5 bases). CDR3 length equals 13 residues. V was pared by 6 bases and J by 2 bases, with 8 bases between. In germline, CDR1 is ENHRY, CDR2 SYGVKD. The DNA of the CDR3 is TGTGCCATCAGGAAGACAGCTGGAAACACCATATATTTT. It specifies CAIRKTAGNTIYF.

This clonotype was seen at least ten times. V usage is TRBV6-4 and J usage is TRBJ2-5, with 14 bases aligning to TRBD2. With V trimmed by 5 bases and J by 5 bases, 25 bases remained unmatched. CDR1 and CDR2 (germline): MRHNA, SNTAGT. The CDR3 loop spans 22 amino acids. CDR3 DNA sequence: TGTGCCAGCAGTAACAGGGGGCGCGGACTAGCGGGAGGATACCTCAGTGTGGAGACCCAGTACTTC. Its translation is CASSNRGRGLAGGYLSVETQYF.

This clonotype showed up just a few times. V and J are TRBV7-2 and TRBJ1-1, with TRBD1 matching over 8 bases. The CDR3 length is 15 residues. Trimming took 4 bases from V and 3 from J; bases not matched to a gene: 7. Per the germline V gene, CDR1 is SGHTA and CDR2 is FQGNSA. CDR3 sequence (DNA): TGTGCCAGCAGCTCAAGAATGACAGGGGACACTGAAGCTTTCTTT. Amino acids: CASSSRMTGDTEAFF.

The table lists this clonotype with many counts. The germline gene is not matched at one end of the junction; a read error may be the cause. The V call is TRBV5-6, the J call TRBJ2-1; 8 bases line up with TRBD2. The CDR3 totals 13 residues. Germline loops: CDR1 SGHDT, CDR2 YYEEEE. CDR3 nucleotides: TGTGCCAGCAGCTTGGCTTCGTGGAAGCGGGAGTTTTTC. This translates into CASSLASWKREFF.

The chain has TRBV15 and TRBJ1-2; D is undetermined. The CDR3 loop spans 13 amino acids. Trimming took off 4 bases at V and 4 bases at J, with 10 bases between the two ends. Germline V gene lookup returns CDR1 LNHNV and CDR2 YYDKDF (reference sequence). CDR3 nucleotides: TGTGCCACCAGCAACCGACAATCCTATGGCTACACCTTC. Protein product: CATSNRQSYGYTF.

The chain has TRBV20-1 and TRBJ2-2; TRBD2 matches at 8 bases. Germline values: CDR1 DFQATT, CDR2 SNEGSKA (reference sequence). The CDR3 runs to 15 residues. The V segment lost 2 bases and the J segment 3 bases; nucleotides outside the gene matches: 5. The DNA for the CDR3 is TGCAGTGCTAGATCTGTAGCGGGGTACACCGGGGAGCTGTTTTTT. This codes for CSARSVAGYTGELFF.

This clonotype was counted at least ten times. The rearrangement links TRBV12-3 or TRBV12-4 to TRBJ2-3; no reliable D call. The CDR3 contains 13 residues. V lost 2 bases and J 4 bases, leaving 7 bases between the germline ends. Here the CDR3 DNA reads TGTGCCAGCAGTTTATCGAGTCCAGATACGCAGTATTTT. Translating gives CASSLSSPDTQYF.

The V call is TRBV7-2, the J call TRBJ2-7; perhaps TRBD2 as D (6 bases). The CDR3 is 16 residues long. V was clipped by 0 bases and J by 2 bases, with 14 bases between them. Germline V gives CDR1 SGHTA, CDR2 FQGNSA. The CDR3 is CASSLALTGGAYEQYF. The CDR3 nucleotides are TGTGCCAGCAGCTTAGCGCTTACCGGGGGAGCCTACGAGCAGTACTTC.

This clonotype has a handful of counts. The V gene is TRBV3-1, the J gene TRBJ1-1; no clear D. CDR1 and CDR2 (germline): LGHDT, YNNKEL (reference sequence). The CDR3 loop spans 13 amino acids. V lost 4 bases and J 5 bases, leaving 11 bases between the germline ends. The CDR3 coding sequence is TGTGCCAGCAGCCCGGGAGAGAAAACTGAAGCTTTCTTT. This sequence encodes CASSPGEKTEAFF. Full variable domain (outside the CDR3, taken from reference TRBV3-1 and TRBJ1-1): DTAVSQTPKYLVTQMGNDKSIKCEQNLGHDTMYWYKQDSKKFLKIMFSYNNKELIINETVPNRFSPKSPDKAHLNLHINSLELGDSAVYFCASSPGEKTEAFFGQGTRLTVV.